Shown below are 9 T cell receptor beta chains from a single sample sequenced in a study of breast tumors, draining lymph nodes, adjacent tissues. TCRdb reprocessed the multiplex PCR reads via MiXCR and lists one record per CDR3 protein. Of 20,000 to 25,000 distinct CDR3 sequences listed, 55% to 80% are singletons. Sequences were obtained from tumor-adjacent breast tissue. The receptors stem from a female donor with breast cancer. Some clones in this sample may be carry-over from other donors' samples.

The V call is TRBV7-2, the J call TRBJ2-7, with 8 bases that match TRBD1. The CDR3 totals 14 residues. V gave up 5 bases and J gave up 7 bases; unmatched junction bases: 10. Germline lookup yields CDR1 SGHTA and CDR2 FQGNSA. CDR3 DNA sequence: TGTGCCAGCAGCACCGGGACAGGCCTAAGGGAGCAGTACTTC. Translated: CASSTGTGLREQYF.

V gene TRBV2 combines with J gene TRBJ1-5; TRBD1 is a possible D gene (5 bases). Trimming pared 6 bases from V and 4 bases from J, leaving 13 bases between. This CDR3 spans 14 amino acids. Germline assignment: CDR1 SNHLY and CDR2 FYNNEI. The CDR3 region is CASRGDGENQPQHF. For the CDR3, the DNA is TGTGCCAGCAGGGGGGACGGGGAAAATCAGCCCCAGCATTTT.

This clonotype was counted ten times or more. This rearrangement joins TRBV3-1 to TRBJ2-2; no reliable D call. This CDR3 region has 13 residues. Trimming removed 4 bases at V and 4 bases at J, with 7 bases between. CDR1 and CDR2 (germline): LGHDT, YNNKEL (reference sequence). CDR3 coding DNA: TGTGCCAGCAGCCGAGTTACCACCGGGGAGCTGTTTTTT. It specifies CASSRVTTGELFF.

The chain couples TRBV25-1 to TRBJ1-5; TRBD1 matches 7 bases. The CDR3 contains 14 residues. Germline CDR1 and CDR2: MGHDK and SYGVNS. V was pared by 2 bases and J by 7 bases, with 5 bases of the junction left unmatched. The CDR3 spells CASSEDLGGQPQHF. The CDR3 region has the DNA TGTGCCAGCAGTGAAGATCTAGGGGGCCAGCCCCAGCATTTT. The full variable domain, rest sourced from reference TRBV25-1 and TRBJ1-5, is EADIYQTPRYLVIGTGKKITLECSQTMGHDKMYWYQQDPGMELHLIHYSYGVNSTEKGDLSSESTVSRIRTEHFPLTLESARPSHTSQYLCASSEDLGGQPQHFGDGTRLSIL.

At least ten counts were recorded for this clonotype. The chain carries TRBV14 and TRBJ2-1; TRBD1 matches 8 bases. Per germline, CDR1 SGHDN and CDR2 FVKESK. The junction had 10 bases not matched to a gene; V was cut back by 3 bases and J by 6 bases. The CDR3 covers 16 residues. This CDR3 is CASSHRTGGGRNEQFF. The CDR3 DNA reads TGTGCCAGCAGCCACCGTACAGGGGGTGGTCGCAATGAGCAGTTCTTC.

In this sample, this clonotype is medium-sized (0.01 to 0.1%). The chain couples TRBV9 to TRBJ2-7; TRBD2 agrees at 14 bases. The ends lost 3 bases at V and 7 bases at J; junction bases unmatched: 6. In germline, CDR1 is SGDLS, CDR2 YYNGEE. The CDR3 spans 15 residues. For the CDR3, the DNA is TGTGCCAGCAGCGATGGACTAGCGGGAGGCAGGGAGCAGTACTTC. Translation: CASSDGLAGGREQYF.

CDR3 loop: CCCVYYLGEDEQFF. DNA for the CDR3: TGCTGCTGTGTTTACTACTTAGGGGAGGATGAGCAGTTCTTC. The chain carries TRBV29-1 and TRBJ2-1; TRBD2 might be the D (6 bases). The CDR3 has 14 amino acids. Germline V gives CDR1 SQVTM, CDR2 ANQGSEA.

In this sample, this clonotype turned up once. The chain links TRBV20-1 to TRBJ2-1; TRBD2 matches at 8 bases. Germline V lookup: CDR1 DFQATT, CDR2 SNEGSKA (reference sequence). V dropped 5 bases and J dropped 0; count of bases not matched to a gene: 12. This CDR3 spans 17 amino acids. As DNA, the CDR3 is TGCAGTGCTTCCACGCCGACTAGCGTAAGCTCCTACAATGAGCAGTTCTTC. This codes for CSASTPTSVSSYNEQFF.

In its sample, this clonotype is medium-sized (0.01 to 0.1%). The chain carries TRBV10-3 and TRBJ1-3, with 9 bases fitting TRBD1. J lost 2 bases, V lost 8 bases, and 4 bases had no gene match. The CDR3 is made up of 14 amino acids. The V gene's germline CDR1 is ENHRY and CDR2 SYGVKD. The chain's CDR3 is CAISTGGTGNTIYF. As DNA, the CDR3 is TGTGCCATCTCTACAGGGGGCACTGGAAACACCATATATTTT.